These T cell receptor beta chains were read from a single sample in a study of T cell responses to AZD1222 COVID-19 vaccine. Assay used: immunoSEQ multiplex PCR; TCRdb lists only in-frame clones, some missing. The top ten hold 1% to 1.5% of the sample, which has fewer than 150,000 clones, around 90% seen once. The specimen comprised peripheral blood, sampled on day 0 of AZD1222 vaccination. The receptors originated from an adult in good health. Both conserved end residues are part of each CDR3. A D gene is named only where the DNA matches it firmly. Clone size, where shown, is once, few, many, or a class for clones that have expanded.

cdr3_nt cdr3_aa d_call v_call clone_size j_call
TGTGCCAGCAGCCCAGGGGGCTGGAGCAATCAGCCCCAGCATTTT CASSPGGWSNQPQHF TRBD1 TRBV6-5 . TRBJ1-5
TGTGCCAGCAGCTCTCGATCGGGGGGTAGCTCCTACAATGAGCAGTTCTTC CASSSRSGGSSYNEQFF TRBD2 TRBV7-2 . TRBJ2-1
TGCGCCAGCAGCCAAGTTGGTCAGGGAAACACCATATATTTT CASSQVGQGNTIYF . TRBV4-3 . TRBJ1-3
TGTGCCAGCTCACCAGGGGGAGGCACAGATACGCAGTATTTT CASSPGGGTDTQYF . TRBV18 . TRBJ2-3
TGTGCCAGCAGCTTAGAGGTGCACTACGAGCAGTACTTC CASSLEVHYEQYF . TRBV7-6 . TRBJ2-7
TGTGCCAGCAGTGAAGGGGGCGAGCAGTACTTC CASSEGGEQYF . TRBV2 . TRBJ2-7
TGCGCCAGCAGCTCCTCCGGGACTAGGGATGACACCGGGGAGCTGTTTTTT CASSSSGTRDDTGELFF TRBD2 TRBV5-1 . TRBJ2-2
TGTGCCAGCAGCCAAGACAATCAGCCCCAGCATTTT CASSQDNQPQHF . TRBV3-1/TRBV3-2 . TRBJ1-5
TGTGCCAGCTCACCGAATAGCGGGAGGACAGATACGCAGTATTTT CASSPNSGRTDTQYF TRBD2 TRBV18 . TRBJ2-3
TGTGCCAGCAGCGTAGGTGACACTGAAGCTTTCTTT CASSVGDTEAFF . TRBV9 . TRBJ1-1
TGTGCCAGCAGCCAAGGACTAGCGGGGGGGCAAGGTGAGCAGTTCTTC CASSQGLAGGQGEQFF TRBD2 TRBV7-9 . TRBJ2-1
TGTGCCAGCAGGTTGGGGATGGGTCAGCCCCAGCATTTT CASRLGMGQPQHF . TRBV27 . TRBJ1-5
TGTGCCACCAGCCGGTCGGGCACCGGGGAGCTGTTTTTT CATSRSGTGELFF . TRBV15 . TRBJ2-2
TGTGCCAGCAGCCAAGAGTTACGGCTGACCTACAATGAGCAGTTCTTC CASSQELRLTYNEQFF . TRBV4-2 . TRBJ2-1
TGCGCCAGCAGTGATACCGGGGCGAACACTGAAGCTTTCTTT CASSDTGANTEAFF . TRBV10-2 . TRBJ1-1
TGCGCCAGCAGCCAAGACACACAGGGTTTCGGCTACACCTTC CASSQDTQGFGYTF . TRBV4-1 . TRBJ1-2
TGCGCCAGCAGCCAAGGGGGTCTAGGGAACTATGGCTACACCTTC CASSQGGLGNYGYTF . TRBV4-1 . TRBJ1-2
TGCGCCAGCAGCTTGGCCTTAGGCGACGGCTACGAGCAGTACTTC CASSLALGDGYEQYF . TRBV5-1 . TRBJ2-7
TGTGCCAGTAGTAAATACCGGGACGGAAACACTGAAGCTTTCTTT CASSKYRDGNTEAFF . TRBV19 . TRBJ1-1
TGTGCCGTCGGACAGGGGACGAACACCGGGGAGCTGTTTTTT CAVGQGTNTGELFF TRBD1 TRBV19 . TRBJ2-2
TGTGCCAGCAGCCCCCGGGTGAACACTGAAGCTTTCTTT CASSPRVNTEAFF . TRBV6-2/TRBV6-3 once TRBJ1-1
TGTGCCAGCAGTTTATCCCGTGAGCAGTACTTC CASSLSREQYF . TRBV12-3/TRBV12-4 . TRBJ2-7
TGTGCCTACTCCAGGGGAGGGACCACTGAAGCTTTCTTT CAYSRGGTTEAFF . TRBV30 . TRBJ1-1
TGTGCCAGCAGCTTAGACCCGGGACGAGGAGCCTACGAGCAGTACTTC CASSLDPGRGAYEQYF . TRBV7-9 . TRBJ2-7
TGTGCCAGCAGCCGTTACTGGGATACGCAGTATTTT CASSRYWDTQYF . TRBV7-2 . TRBJ2-3
TGTGCCAGCAGTTTAGGAGCGGGCTCCTATAATTCACCCCTCCACTTT CASSLGAGSYNSPLHF . TRBV27 . TRBJ1-6
TGTGCCAGCAGCCCCGAGGGGGGTCGCGTCGTGACTGAAGCTTTCTTT CASSPEGGRVVTEAFF . TRBV7-9 . TRBJ1-1
TGTGCCAGCAGCTTAGGGCGCCGCACAGATACGCAGTATTTT CASSLGRRTDTQYF . TRBV7-2 . TRBJ2-3
TGTGCCAGCAGTTTTTCAGGGGTTCGTGGCTACACCTTC CASSFSGVRGYTF . TRBV12-3/TRBV12-4 . TRBJ1-2
TGTGCCAGCAGAAAAGAAGGCGGACTCTACGAGCAGTACTTC CASRKEGGLYEQYF . TRBV2 . TRBJ2-7
TGTGCCAGAGAACCCTCGTGGCGATATGGCACTGAAGCTTTCTTT CAREPSWRYGTEAFF . TRBV6-5 . TRBJ1-1
TGCGCCAGCAGCCACTCGACAGTAAATGAGCAGTTCTTC CASSHSTVNEQFF . TRBV5-1 . TRBJ2-1